The T cell receptor (beta chain) under discussion was sequenced for a study of T cells after yellow fever vaccination. Findings and caveats of the study: A limited proportion of clonotypes was detected within both the CD4 and CD8 compartments. Among primary-vaccination clones, most reappeared after the booster, at 96% for CD4 and about 90% for CD8. The study found a weaker secondary response that peaked faster, day 5 versus 15.

In this sample, this clonotype turned up many times. Its target is not known. 5'RACE template switching generated TCR cDNA, adding a universal primer site and UMIs. A single record per CDR3 protein comes from TCRdb applying MiXCR to the 5' RACE reads. The data hold roughly 27,000 distinct CDR3 sequences, with over 4.5% observed a single time. Germline V gives CDR1 SGHTA, CDR2 FQGNSA. With V trimmed by 5 bases and J by 6 bases, 4 bases remained unmatched. CDR3 size: 15 residues. The source was CD8+ T cells sorted from PBMCs, collected 10 days after the yellow fever booster vaccination. The chain employs TRBV7-2 and TRBJ2-1, with TRBD2 identical over 13 bases. This sequence originates from a man under 40 who received the YFV17D yellow fever vaccine. The CDR3 DNA follows: TGTGCCAGCAGCACCGGACTAGCGGGAGTCAATGAGCAGTTCTTC. Its translation is CASSTGLAGVNEQFF.